The rows below give T cell receptor beta chains drawn from one sample of a study of vaccination effects on CD4 cells after COVID-19. TCRdb's copy holds only in-frame clones and misses some; the assay was immunoSEQ multiplex PCR. The sample yields approximately 26,000 clones, 77% seen once. Their cognate antigens are unknown. The sample in question was CD4+ T cells from PBMCs cultured with HCoV-NL63 spike peptides, obtained before COVID-19 vaccination. Source of these receptors: a human donor who had a prior SARS-CoV-2 infection. CDR3s leave out the opening cysteine and the closing phenylalanine or tryptophan. The size of a clone is reported for some rows only, either as once, few or many, or as a class for expanded clones.

TRBJ2-7 . TRBV27 ATQLGWGAEQY
TRBJ1-4 . TRBV5-1 ASSRSPGTAEEKLF
TRBJ2-1 once TRBV19 ASSKGRGTSQDEQF
TRBJ2-7 . TRBV6-5 ASSFRDRVGYEQY
TRBJ2-5 . TRBV6-5 ASSPGGIGETQY
TRBJ1-1 . TRBV19 ASSIRDREAF
TRBJ1-1 . TRBV18 ASAGQANTEAF
TRBJ2-5 . TRBV6-5 ASRRQGQAQETQY
TRBJ1-2 . TRBV6-6 ASSRSGDYYGYT
TRBJ2-3 few TRBV3-1/TRBV3-2 ASSQVPLGAGFDTQY
TRBJ2-1 . TRBV5-1 ASSLVAGVYNEQF
TRBJ2-3 . TRBV7-2 ASSPWGSDRDTQY
TRBJ1-2 . TRBV29-1 SVAGTGGYGYT
TRBJ2-7 . TRBV6-1 ASSEALRDRGYEQY
TRBJ2-5 . TRBV6-1 ASSELIAGDKETQY
TRBJ2-1 . TRBV10-3 AISDLWTSGDEYEQF
TRBJ2-1 . TRBV28 ASSPLGLALYNEQF
TRBJ2-7 . TRBV11-3 ASSQRLTETYEQY
TRBJ2-7 . TRBV11-3 ASSLDFRGLYEQY
TRBJ1-1 . TRBV6-6 ASSPIGTGGGYTEAF
TRBJ2-7 . TRBV14 ASSQVVSSYEQY
TRBJ1-2 . TRBV3-1/TRBV3-2 ASSQGQGGNGYT
TRBJ2-2 . TRBV19 ASSKWGSRVSKNTGELF
TRBJ2-7 . TRBV7-2 ASSLTPADYEQY
TRBJ2-3 . TRBV19 ASSIQGLSTDTQY
TRBJ2-1 . TRBV6-2/TRBV6-3 ASSYGSSYNEQF
TRBJ2-2 . TRBV30 AWGRENTGELF
TRBJ1-4 . TRBV2 ASSKGFGEKLF
TRBJ2-1 once TRBV11-3 ASSLGGSLNEQF
TRBJ1-1 . TRBV5-1 ASSLAGAGGKNTEAF
TRBJ1-1 . TRBV6-5 ASSYVGQGHTEAF
TRBJ1-5 . TRBV11-2 ASSRGTQGQPQH